This TCR beta chain was captured in a study of blood T cell repertoires in COVID-19. On the study more broadly: Acute and convalescent COVID-19 samples came from the United States, Italy and Spain. Sample material is recorded as cDNA or gDNA derived from T cells, B-cell-depleted T cells, or PBMCs.

V shed 5 bases and J shed 4 bases, with 9 bases lying between them. Per germline, CDR1 PRHDT and CDR2 FYEKMQ (reference sequence). The CDR3 totals 13 residues. This clone was counted only a few times. The method was immunoSEQ multiplex PCR; TCRdb's version includes in-frame clones alone and lacks a portion of them. Of approximately 380,000 clones detected, roughly nine tenths appear once; the ten largest clones hold 0.7% to 0.95%. Residents of approximately 25 US areas, aged roughly 18 to 90 years, made up the participants. The clonotype was recovered from a woman aged 40 to 55 who had been exposed to COVID-19. Sequencing input: PBMCs or T cells enriched from blood (not recorded which). This sequence joins TRBV13 and TRBJ1-3; D ambiguous. CDR3 sequence reads: CASSIDTGNTIYF. DNA for the CDR3: TGTGCCAGCAGCATAGATACAGGAAACACCATATATTTT.